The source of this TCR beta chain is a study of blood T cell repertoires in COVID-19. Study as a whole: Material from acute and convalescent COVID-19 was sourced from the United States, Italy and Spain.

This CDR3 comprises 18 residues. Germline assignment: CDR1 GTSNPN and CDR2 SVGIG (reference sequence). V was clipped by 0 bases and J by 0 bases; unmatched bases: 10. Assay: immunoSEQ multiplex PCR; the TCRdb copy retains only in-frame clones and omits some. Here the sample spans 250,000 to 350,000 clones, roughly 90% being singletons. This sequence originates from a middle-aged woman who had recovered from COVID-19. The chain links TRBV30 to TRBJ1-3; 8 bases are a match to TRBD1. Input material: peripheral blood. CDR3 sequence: CAWSVRMGGQASGNTIYF. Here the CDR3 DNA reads TGTGCCTGGAGTGTTAGGATGGGGGGACAGGCCTCTGGAAACACCATATATTTT.